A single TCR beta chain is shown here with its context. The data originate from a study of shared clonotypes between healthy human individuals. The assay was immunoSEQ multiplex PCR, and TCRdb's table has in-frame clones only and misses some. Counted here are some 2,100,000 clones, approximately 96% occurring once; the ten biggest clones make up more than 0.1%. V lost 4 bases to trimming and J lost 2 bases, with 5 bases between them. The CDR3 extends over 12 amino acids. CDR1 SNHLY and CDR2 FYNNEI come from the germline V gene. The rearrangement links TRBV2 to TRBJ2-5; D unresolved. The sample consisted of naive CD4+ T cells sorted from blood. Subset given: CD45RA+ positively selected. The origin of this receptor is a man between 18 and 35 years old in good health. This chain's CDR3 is CASSVMQETQYF. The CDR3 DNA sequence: TGTGCCAGCAGTGTGATGCAAGAGACCCAGTACTTC.